The present T cell receptor (beta chain) was sequenced within a study of OX40 agonist ivuxolimab in advanced cancers. About the research overall: Patients were infused with ivuxolimab every 2 weeks at 0.01 to 10 mg/kg. The eligibility criteria allowed prior anti-PD-1, anti-PD-L1 or anti-CTLA-4 therapy, and about 40% had some.

The study's findings and limits: Patients with a partial response at 0.1-3.0 mg/kg had among the lowest clonal expansion. Clonal expansion from baseline to week 6 occurred in both CD4+ and CD8+ T cells.

In its sample, this clone was seen once. What it recognizes is unknown. From germline, CDR1 is DFQATT and CDR2 SNEGSKA (reference sequence). Trimming took off 5 bases at V and 4 bases at J, with 8 bases between the two ends. There are 11 residues in the CDR3. The method was immunoSEQ multiplex PCR; TCRdb's version includes in-frame clones alone and lacks a portion of them. The sample includes 90,000 to 95,000 clones, around 80% of them seen just once. This TCR derives from an adult with an advanced solid tumor such as melanoma, head and neck, liver or kidney cancer. The chain combines TRBV20-1 with TRBJ1-2, with D possibly being TRBD1 (5 bases). Here the sequenced sample was CD4+ or CD8+ T cells sorted from blood, taken in a trial of the OX40 agonist ivuxolimab. As DNA, the CDR3 is TGCAGTGCTGGGGGGGGCTATGGCTACACCTTC. Translation gives CSAGGGYGYTF.